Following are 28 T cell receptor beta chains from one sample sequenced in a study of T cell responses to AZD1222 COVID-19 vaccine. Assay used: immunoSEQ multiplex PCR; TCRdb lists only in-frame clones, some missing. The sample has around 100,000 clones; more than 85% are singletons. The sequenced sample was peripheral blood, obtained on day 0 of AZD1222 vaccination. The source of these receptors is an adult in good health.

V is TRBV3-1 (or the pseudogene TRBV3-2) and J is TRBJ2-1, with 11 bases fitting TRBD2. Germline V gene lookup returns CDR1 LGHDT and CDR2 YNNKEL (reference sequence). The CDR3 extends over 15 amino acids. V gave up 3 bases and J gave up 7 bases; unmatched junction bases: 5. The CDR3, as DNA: TGTGCCAGCAGCCACTTTAGACTAGCGGGGAATGAGCAGTTCTTC. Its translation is CASSHFRLAGNEQFF.

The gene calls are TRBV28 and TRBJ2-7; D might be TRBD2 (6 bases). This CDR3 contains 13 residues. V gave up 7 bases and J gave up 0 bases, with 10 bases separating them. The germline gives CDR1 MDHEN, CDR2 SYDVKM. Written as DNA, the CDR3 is TGTGCCAGCACGGAGGGGAGCTCCTACGAGCAGTACTTC. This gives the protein CASTEGSSYEQYF.

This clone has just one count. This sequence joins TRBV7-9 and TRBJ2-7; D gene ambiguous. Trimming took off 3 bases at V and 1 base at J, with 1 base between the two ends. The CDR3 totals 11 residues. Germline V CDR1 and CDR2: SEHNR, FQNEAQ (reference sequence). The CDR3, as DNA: TGTGCCAGCAGCTTTTCCTACGAGCAGTACTTC. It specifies CASSFSYEQYF.

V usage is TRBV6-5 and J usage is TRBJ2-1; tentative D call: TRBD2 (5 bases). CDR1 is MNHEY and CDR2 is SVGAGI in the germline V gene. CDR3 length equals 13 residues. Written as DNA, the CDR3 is TGTGCGAGCGCGGAGGTCCTCTACAATGAGCAGTTCTTC. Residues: CASAEVLYNEQFF.

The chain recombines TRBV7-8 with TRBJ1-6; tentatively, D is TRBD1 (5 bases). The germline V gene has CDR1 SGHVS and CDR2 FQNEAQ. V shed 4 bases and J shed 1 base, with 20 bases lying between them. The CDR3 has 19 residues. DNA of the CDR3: TGTGCCAGCAGCTCAAGCGGGGGGAGGGGTAGATCCTATAATTCACCCCTCCACTTT. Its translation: CASSSSGGRGRSYNSPLHF.

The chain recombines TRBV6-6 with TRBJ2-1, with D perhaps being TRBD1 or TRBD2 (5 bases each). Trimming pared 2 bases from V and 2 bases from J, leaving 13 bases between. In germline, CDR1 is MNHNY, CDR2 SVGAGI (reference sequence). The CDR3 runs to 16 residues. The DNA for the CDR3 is TGTGCCAGCAGTTACGATCATAGGGGACCCTACAATGAGCAGTTCTTC. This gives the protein CASSYDHRGPYNEQFF.

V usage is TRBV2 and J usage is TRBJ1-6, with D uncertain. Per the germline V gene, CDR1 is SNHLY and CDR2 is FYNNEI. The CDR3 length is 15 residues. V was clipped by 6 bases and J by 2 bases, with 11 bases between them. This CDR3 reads CASSQLTPYNSPLHF. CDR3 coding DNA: TGTGCCAGCAGCCAACTGACACCCTATAATTCACCCCTCCACTTT.

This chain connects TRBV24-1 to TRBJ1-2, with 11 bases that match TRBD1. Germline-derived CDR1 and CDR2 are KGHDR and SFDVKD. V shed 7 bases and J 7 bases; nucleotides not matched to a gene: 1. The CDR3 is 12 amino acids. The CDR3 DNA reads TGTGCCACCAGGGGGACAGGGGGTGGCTACACCTTC. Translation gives CATRGTGGGYTF.

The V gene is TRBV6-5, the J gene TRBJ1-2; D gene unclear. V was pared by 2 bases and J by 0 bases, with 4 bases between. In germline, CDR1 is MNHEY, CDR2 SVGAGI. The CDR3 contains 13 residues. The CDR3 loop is CASSYQANYGYTF. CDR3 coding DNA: TGTGCCAGCAGTTACCAGGCTAACTATGGCTACACCTTC.

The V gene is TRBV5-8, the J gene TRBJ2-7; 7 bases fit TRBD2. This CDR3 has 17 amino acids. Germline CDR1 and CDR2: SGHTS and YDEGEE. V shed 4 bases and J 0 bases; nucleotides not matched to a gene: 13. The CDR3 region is CASSQSVLAVVSYEQYF. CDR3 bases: TGTGCCAGCAGCCAATCCGTGCTAGCGGTTGTCTCCTACGAGCAGTACTTC.

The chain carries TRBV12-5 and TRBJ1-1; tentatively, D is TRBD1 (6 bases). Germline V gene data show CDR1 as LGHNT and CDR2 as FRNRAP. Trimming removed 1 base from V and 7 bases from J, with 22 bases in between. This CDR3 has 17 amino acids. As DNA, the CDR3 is TGTGCTAGTGGTTTGGCGGCGGGAGGGGGGCTACACTTTGAAGCTTTCTTT. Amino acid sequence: CASGLAAGGGLHFEAFF.

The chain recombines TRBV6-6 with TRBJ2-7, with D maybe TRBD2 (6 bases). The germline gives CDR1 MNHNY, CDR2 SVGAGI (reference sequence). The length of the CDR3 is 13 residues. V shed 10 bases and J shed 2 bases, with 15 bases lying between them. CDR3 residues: CATRSGAPYEQYF. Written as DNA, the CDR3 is TGTGCCACCCGGTCGGGAGCCCCCTACGAGCAGTACTTC.

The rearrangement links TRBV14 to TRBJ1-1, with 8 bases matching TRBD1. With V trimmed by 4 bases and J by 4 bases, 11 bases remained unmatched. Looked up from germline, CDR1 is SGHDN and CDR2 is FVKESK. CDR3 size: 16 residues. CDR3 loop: CASSPPRKDRGTEAFF. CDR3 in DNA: TGTGCCAGCAGCCCCCCAAGAAAAGACAGGGGCACTGAAGCTTTCTTT.

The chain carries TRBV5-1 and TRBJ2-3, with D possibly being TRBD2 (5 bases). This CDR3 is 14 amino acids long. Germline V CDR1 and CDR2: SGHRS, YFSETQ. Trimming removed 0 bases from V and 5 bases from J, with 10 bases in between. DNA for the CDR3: TGCGCCAGCAGCTTGGCGGTGGGGAGAGATACGCAGTATTTT. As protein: CASSLAVGRDTQYF.

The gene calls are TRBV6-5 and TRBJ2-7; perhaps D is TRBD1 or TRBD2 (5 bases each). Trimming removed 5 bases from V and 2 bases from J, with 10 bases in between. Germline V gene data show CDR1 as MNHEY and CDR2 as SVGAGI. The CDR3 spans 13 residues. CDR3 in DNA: TGTGCCAGCAGTAAGGGACGCACCTACGAGCAGTACTTC. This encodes CASSKGRTYEQYF.

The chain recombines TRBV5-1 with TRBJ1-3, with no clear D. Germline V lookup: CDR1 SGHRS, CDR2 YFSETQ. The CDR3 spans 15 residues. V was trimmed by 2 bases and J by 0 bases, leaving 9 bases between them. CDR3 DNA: TGCGCCAGCAGCTTAACCACCAGCTCTGGAAACACCATATATTTT. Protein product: CASSLTTSSGNTIYF.

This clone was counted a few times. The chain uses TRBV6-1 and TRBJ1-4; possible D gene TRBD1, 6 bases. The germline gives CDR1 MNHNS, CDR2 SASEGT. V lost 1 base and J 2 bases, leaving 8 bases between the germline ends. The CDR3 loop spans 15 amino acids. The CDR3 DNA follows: TGTGCCAGCAGTGAAGAGGGGGGGACTAATGAAAAACTGTTTTTT. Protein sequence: CASSEEGGTNEKLFF.

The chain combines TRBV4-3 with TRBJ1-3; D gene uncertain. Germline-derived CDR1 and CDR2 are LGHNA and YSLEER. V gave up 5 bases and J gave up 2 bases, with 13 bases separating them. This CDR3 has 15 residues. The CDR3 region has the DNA TGCGCCAGCAGCGAGCAAGGGCTCCCTGGAAACACCATATATTTT. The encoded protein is CASSEQGLPGNTIYF.

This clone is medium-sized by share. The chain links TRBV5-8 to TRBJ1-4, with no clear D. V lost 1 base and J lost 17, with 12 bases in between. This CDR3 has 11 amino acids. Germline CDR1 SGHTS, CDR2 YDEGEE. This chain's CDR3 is CASSLMGSLFF. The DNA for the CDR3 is TGTGCCAGCAGCTTGATGGGATCCCTATTTTTT.

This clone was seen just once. The chain's CDR3 is CASSQALPGTSRYTQYF. The DNA of the CDR3 is TGTGCCAGCAGCCAAGCCCTCCCGGGGACATCGAGATATACGCAGTATTTT. The chain is built from TRBV4-2 and TRBJ2-3; the D gene is possibly TRBD1 (6 bases). CDR3 length: 17 amino acids. Trimming took off 1 base at V and 7 bases at J, with 21 bases between the two ends. Germline V gene sequence: CDR1 LGHNA, CDR2 YNFKEQ.

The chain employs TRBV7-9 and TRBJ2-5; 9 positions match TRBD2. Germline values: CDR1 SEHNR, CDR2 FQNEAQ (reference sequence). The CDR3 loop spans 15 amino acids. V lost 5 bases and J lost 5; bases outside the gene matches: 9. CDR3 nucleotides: TGTGCCAGCAGCCCTCGGGCGGGGGGGCAGGAGACCCAGTACTTC. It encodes CASSPRAGGQETQYF.

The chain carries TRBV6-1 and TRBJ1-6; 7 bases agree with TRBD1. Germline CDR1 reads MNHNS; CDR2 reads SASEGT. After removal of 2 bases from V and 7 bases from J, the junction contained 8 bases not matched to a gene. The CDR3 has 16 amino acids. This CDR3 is CASSELDRALNSPLHF. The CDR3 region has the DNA TGTGCCAGCAGTGAACTAGACAGGGCCCTAAATTCACCCCTCCACTTT.

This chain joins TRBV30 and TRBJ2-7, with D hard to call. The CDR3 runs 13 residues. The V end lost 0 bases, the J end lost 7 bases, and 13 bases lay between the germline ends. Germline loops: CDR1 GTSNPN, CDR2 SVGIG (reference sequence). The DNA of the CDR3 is TGTGCCTGGAGTGTACACTTACTGGGGGAGCAGTACTTC. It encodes CAWSVHLLGEQYF.

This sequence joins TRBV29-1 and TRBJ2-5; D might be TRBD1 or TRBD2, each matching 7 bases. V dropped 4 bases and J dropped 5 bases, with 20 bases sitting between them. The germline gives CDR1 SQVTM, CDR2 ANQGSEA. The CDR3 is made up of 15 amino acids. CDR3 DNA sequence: TGCAGCGTTGCGGCAGGGGGTGGCGGGGGCGAGACCCAGTACTTC. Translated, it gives CSVAAGGGGGETQYF.

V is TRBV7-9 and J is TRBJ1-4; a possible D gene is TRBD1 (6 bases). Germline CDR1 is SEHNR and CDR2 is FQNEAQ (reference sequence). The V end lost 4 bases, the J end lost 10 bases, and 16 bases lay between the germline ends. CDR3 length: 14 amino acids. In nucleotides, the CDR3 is TGTGCCAGCAGCTCCGGGACAAGGGATAGAAAACTGTTTTTT. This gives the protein CASSSGTRDRKLFF.

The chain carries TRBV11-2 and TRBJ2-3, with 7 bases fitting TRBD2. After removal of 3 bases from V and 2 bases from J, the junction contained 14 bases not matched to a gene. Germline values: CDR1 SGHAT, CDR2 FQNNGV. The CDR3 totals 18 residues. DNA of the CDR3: TGTGCCAGCAGCTTGGGGGTGGGCGGGAGACCCCCCACAGATACGCAGTATTTT. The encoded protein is CASSLGVGGRPPTDTQYF.

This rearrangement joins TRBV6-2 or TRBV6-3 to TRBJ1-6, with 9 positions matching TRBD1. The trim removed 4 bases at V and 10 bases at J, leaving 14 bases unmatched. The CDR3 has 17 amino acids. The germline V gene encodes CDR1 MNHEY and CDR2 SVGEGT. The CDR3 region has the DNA TGTGCCAGCAGTTGGATCCGGGACAGGGCCACCAAATCACCCCTCCACTTT. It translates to CASSWIRDRATKSPLHF.

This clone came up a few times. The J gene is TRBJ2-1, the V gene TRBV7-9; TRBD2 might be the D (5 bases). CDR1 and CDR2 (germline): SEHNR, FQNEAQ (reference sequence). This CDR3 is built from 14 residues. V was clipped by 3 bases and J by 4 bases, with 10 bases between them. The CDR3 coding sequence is TGTGCCAGCAGCTTGGGGAGCGGATACAATGAGCAGTTCTTC. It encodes CASSLGSGYNEQFF.